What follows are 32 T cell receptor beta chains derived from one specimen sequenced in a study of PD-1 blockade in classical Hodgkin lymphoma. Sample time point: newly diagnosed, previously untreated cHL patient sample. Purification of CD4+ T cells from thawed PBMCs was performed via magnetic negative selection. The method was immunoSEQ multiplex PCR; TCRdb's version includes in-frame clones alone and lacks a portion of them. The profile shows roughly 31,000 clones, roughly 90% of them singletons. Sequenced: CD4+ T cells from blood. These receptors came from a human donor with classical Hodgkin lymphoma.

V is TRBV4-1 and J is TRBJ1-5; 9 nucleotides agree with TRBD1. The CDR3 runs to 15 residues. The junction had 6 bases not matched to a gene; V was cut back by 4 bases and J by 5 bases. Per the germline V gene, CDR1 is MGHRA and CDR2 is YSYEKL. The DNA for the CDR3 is TGCGCCAGCAGCCGATCGGGACAGGGCGATCAGCCCCAGCATTTT. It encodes CASSRSGQGDQPQHF.

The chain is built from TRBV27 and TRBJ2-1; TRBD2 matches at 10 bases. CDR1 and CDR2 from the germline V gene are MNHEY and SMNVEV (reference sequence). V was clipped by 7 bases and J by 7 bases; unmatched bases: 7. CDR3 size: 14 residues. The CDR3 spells CASNQREGGNEQFF. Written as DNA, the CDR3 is TGTGCCAGCAACCAGCGGGAGGGTGGGAATGAGCAGTTCTTC.

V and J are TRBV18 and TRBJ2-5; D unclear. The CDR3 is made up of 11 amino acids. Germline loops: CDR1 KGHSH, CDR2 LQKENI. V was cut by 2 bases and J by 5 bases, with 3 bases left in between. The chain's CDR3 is CASSPDETQYF. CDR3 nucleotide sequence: TGTGCCAGCTCACCAGACGAGACCCAGTACTTC.

The CDR3 DNA reads as TGTGCCAGTAGTATTTTCGAGACCCAGTACTTC. Translated: CASSIFETQYF. The J gene is TRBJ2-5, the V gene TRBV19; D is unresolved. Trimming pared 3 bases from V and 5 bases from J, leaving 4 bases between. Germline V gene sequence: CDR1 LNHDA, CDR2 SQIVND (reference sequence). This CDR3 has 11 amino acids.

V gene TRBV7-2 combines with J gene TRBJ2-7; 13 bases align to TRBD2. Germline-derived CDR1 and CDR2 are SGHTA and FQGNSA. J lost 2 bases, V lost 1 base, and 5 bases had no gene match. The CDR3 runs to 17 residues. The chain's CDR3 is CASSLVGTSGTAYEQYF. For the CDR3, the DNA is TGTGCCAGCAGCTTAGTTGGGACTAGCGGGACCGCCTACGAGCAGTACTTC.

CDR3 in amino acids: CASSYSGGAGYEQYF. CDR3 nucleotides: TGTGCCAGCAGTTACTCGGGGGGAGCCGGGTACGAGCAGTACTTC. This rearrangement joins TRBV6-6 to TRBJ2-5; D might be TRBD2 (6 bases). The J call is uncertain, as TRBJ2-7 better fits the DNA end. The germline CDR1 and CDR2 sequences are MNHNY and SVGAGI (reference sequence). The CDR3 runs 15 residues.

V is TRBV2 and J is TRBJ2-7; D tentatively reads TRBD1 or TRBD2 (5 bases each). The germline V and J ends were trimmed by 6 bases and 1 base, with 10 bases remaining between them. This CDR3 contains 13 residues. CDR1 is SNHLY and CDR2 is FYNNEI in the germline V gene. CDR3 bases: TGTGCCAGCAGACGGGACGGATCCTACGAGCAGTACTTC. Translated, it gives CASRRDGSYEQYF. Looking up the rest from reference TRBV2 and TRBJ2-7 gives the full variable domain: EPEVTQTPSHQVTQMGQEVILRCVPISNHLYFYWYRQILGQKVEFLVSFYNNEISEKSEIFDDQFSVERPDGSNFTLKIRSTKLEDSAMYFCASRRDGSYEQYFGPGTRLTVT.

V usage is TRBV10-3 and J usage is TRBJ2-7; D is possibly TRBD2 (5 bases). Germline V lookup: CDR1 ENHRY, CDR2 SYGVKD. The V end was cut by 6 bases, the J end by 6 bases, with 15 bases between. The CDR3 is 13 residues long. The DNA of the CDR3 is TGTGCCATCAGAGGTAGTAGCGTCACCGAGCAGTACTTC. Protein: CAIRGSSVTEQYF.

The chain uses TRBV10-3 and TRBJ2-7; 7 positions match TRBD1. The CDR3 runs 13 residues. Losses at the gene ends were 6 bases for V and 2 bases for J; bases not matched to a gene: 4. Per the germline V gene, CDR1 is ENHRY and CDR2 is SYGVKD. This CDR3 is CAIRGTVAYEQYF. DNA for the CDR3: TGTGCCATCAGAGGGACAGTTGCCTACGAGCAGTACTTC.

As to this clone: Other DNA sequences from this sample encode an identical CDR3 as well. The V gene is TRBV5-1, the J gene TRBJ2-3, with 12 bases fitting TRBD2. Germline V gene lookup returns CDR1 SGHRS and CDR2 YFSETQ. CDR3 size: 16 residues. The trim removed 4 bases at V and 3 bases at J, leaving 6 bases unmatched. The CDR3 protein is CASSPRTSGTTDTQYF. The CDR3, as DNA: TGCGCCAGCAGCCCGAGGACTAGCGGGACGACAGATACGCAGTATTTT.

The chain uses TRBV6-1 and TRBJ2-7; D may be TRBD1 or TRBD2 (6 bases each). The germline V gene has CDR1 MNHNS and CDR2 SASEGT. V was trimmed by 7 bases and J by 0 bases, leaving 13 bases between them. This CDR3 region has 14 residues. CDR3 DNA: TGTGCCAGCAACAGGGACTCAAGCTCCTACGAGCAGTACTTC. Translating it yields CASNRDSSSYEQYF.

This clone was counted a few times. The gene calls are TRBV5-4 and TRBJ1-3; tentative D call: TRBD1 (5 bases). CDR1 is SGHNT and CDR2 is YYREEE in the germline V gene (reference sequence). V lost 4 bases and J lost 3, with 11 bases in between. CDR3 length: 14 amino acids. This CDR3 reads CASSQGLGGNTIYF. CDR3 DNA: TGTGCCAGCAGCCAGGGACTGGGTGGAAACACCATATATTTT.

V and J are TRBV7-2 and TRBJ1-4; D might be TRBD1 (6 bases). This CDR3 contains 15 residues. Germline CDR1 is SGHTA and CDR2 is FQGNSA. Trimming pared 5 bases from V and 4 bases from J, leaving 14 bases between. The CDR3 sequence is CASSPQGWGNEKLFF. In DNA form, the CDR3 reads TGTGCCAGCAGCCCACAGGGTTGGGGTAATGAAAAACTGTTTTTT.

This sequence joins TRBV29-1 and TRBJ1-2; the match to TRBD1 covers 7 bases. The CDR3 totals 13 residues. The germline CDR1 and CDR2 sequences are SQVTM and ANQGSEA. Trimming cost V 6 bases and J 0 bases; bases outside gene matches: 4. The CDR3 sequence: CSVWTGSNYGYTF. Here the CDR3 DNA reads TGCAGCGTCTGGACAGGTTCTAACTATGGCTACACCTTC.

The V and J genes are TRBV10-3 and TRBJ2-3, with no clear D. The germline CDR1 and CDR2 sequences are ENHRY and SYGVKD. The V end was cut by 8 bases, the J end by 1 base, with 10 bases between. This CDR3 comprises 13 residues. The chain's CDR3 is CAIGEAGTDTQYF. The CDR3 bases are TGTGCCATCGGCGAGGCCGGCACAGATACGCAGTATTTT.

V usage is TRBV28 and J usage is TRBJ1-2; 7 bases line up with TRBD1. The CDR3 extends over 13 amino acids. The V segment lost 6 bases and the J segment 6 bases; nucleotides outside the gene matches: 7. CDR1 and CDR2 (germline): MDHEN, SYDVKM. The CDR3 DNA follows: TGTGCCAGCAGGTTACAGGGGTCAGATGGCTACACCTTC. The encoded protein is CASRLQGSDGYTF.

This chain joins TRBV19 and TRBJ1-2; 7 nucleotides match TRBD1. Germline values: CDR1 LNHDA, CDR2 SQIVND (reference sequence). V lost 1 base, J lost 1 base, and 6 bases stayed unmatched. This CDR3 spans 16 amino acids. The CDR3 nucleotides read TGTGCCAGTAGTATAGCCGGACAGGCGCGTAACTATGGCTACACCTTC. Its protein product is CASSIAGQARNYGYTF.

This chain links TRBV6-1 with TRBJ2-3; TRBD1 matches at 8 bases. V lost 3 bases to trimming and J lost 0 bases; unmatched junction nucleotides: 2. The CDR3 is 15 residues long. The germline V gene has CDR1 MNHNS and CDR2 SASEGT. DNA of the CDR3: TGTGCCAGCAGTGAGTCAGGGGGCAGCACAGATACGCAGTATTTT. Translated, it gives CASSESGGSTDTQYF.

DNA for the CDR3: TGTGCCAGCAGCTTGGTTGGGCAGTCCTACGAGCAGTACTTC. Protein: CASSLVGQSYEQYF. The J gene is TRBJ2-7, the V gene TRBV5-4; D is unresolved. V lost 0 bases, J lost 1 base, and 8 bases lay in between. This CDR3 contains 14 residues. Germline assignment: CDR1 SGHNT and CDR2 YYREEE (reference sequence).

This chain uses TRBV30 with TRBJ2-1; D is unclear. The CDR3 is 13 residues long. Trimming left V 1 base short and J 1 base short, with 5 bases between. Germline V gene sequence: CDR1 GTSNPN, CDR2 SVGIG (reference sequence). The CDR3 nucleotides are TGTGCCTGGAGTGCGAATTCCTACAATGAGCAGTTCTTC. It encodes CAWSANSYNEQFF.

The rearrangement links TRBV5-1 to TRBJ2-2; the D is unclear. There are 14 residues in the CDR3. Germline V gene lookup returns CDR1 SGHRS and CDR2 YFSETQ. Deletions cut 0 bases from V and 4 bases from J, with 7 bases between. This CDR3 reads CASSLGSGTGELFF. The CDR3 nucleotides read TGCGCCAGCAGCTTGGGTTCCGGCACCGGGGAGCTGTTTTTT.

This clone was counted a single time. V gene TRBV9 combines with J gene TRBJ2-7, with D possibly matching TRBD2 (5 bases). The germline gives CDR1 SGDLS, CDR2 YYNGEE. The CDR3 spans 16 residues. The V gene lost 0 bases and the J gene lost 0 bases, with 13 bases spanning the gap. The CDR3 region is CASSVVPSPSSYEQYF. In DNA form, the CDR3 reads TGTGCCAGCAGCGTAGTTCCTAGCCCTAGCTCCTACGAGCAGTACTTC.

CDR3 sequence reads: CASSIGGGGRETQYF. The CDR3 nucleotides are TGTGCCAGTAGTATTGGAGGGGGTGGGCGAGAGACCCAGTACTTC. The genes are TRBV19 and TRBJ2-5; either TRBD1 or TRBD2 may fit D (6 bases each). This CDR3 contains 15 residues. Looked up from germline, CDR1 is LNHDA and CDR2 is SQIVND (reference sequence). V lost 3 bases to trimming and J lost 4 bases, with 15 bases between them. The full variable domain, in which reference TRBV19 and TRBJ2-5 provide the parts outside the CDR3, is DGGITQSPKYLFRKEGQNVTLSCEQNLNHDAMYWYRQDPGQGLRLIYYSQIVNDFQKGDIAEGYSVSREKKESFPLTVTSAQKNPTAFYLCASSIGGGGRETQYFGPGTRLLVL.

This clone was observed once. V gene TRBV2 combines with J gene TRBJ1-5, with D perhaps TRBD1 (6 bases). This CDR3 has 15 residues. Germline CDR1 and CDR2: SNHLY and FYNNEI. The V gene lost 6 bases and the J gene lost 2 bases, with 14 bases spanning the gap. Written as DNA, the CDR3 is TGTGCCAGCAGGGGGGCCCCCAGCGGCAATCAGCCCCAGCATTTT. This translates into CASRGAPSGNQPQHF.

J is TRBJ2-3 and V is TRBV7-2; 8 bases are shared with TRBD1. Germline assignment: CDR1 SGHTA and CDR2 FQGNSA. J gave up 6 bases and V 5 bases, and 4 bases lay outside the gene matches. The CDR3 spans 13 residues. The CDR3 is CASSSQGADTQYF. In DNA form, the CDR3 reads TGTGCCAGCAGCAGTCAGGGGGCGGATACGCAGTATTTT.

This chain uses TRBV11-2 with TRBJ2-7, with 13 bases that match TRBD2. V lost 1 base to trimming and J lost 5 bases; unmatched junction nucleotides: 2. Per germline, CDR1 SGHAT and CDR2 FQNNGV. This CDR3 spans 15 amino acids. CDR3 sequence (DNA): TGTGCCAGCAGCTTAGGGACTAGCGGGAGCCACGAGCAGTACTTC. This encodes CASSLGTSGSHEQYF.

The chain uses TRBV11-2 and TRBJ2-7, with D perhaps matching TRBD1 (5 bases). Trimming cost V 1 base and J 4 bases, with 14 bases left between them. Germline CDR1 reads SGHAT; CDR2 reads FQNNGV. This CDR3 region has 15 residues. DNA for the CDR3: TGTGCCAGCAGCTTAGGGGTCGAAGCAGGGTACGAGCAGTACTTC. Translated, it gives CASSLGVEAGYEQYF.

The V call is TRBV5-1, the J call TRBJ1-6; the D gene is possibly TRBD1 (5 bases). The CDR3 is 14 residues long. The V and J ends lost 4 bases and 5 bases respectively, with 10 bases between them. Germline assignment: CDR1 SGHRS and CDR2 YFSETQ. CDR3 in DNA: TGCGCCAGCAGCCCGGACACCAATAATTCACCCCTCCACTTT. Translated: CASSPDTNNSPLHF.

The DNA of the CDR3 is TGTGCCAGCAGCATCAGAGAGAACACTGAAGCTTTCTTT. Translated: CASSIRENTEAFF. The gene calls are TRBV9 and TRBJ1-1; D is undetermined. Germline V gene data show CDR1 as SGDLS and CDR2 as YYNGEE. The CDR3 has 13 residues. V was cut by 4 bases and J by 1 base, with 8 bases left in between.

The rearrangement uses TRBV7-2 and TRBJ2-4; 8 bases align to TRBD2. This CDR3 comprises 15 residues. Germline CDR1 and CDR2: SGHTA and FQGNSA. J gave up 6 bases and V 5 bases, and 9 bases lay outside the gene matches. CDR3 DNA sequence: TGTGCCAGCAGCACTCGGCGGGCGGGAGGAAACATTCAGTACTTC. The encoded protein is CASSTRRAGGNIQYF.

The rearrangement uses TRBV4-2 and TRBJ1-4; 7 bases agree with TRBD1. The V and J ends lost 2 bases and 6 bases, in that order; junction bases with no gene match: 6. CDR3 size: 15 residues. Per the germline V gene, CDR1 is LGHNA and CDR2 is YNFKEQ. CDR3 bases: TGTGCCAGCAGCCAACCGGGACAGAGCTATGAAAAACTGTTTTTT. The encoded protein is CASSQPGQSYEKLFF.

This CDR3 reads CASSRLAGEGQTQYF. CDR3 DNA: TGTGCCAGCAGCCGCTTAGCGGGAGAGGGGCAGACCCAGTACTTC. The chain uses TRBV4-2 and TRBJ2-5; TRBD2 agrees at 9 bases. V trimming: 4 bases; J trimming: 6 bases; junction bases outside the gene matches: 9. The germline CDR1 and CDR2 sequences are LGHNA and YNFKEQ. This CDR3 has 15 amino acids.